This T cell receptor (beta chain) appears in the sequencing data of a study of shared clonotypes between healthy human individuals (dated by TCRdb to 2020 to 2021). In terms of the full investigation: Three men and two women, aged 18 to 49 years, made up the cohort. Different laboratories and diverse techniques were used to prepare libraries and sequence TCR repertoires, to increase sequencing depth and limit assay-specific biases. To estimate repertoire size and how much clonotype sharing occurs between individuals, the study deeply sequenced the blood TCR repertoires of roughly 5 healthy adults. Between about 0.8 and 9 billion PBMCs per donor were obtained by leukapheresis. For each donor, CD4 naive and CD4 memory were each run on three plates, CD8 naive on two plates, and CD8 memory on one plate.

Note on this clone: Its antigen remains undetermined. At one of its ends the junction is not consistent with the germline gene, which may arise from a read error.

The donors were healthy, HIV-negative adults who had no recently reported acute infections or vaccinations. Only Caucasian adults living in Nashville, Tennessee, USA were represented among the donors. Magnetic negative selection was used to enrich CD4+ T cells, after which naive cells were positively selected on CD45RA and the negative fraction became the memory subset. Blood was collected by leukapheresis, and PBMCs were isolated by Ficoll-Histopaque density gradient centrifugation and then cryopreserved in liquid nitrogen vapor phase. Analytical flow cytometry was used to check the purity and quantity of every magnetically sorted T cell population. Each sorted fraction had its genomic DNA isolated and then quantified by UV absorbance on a Nanodrop 2000c. CDR1 and CDR2 (SEHNR, FQNEAQ) derive from the germline V gene (reference sequence). The CDR3 has 14 amino acids, counting the end cysteine and phenylalanine. Only the CDR3 portion is preserved as DNA: 42 bases, with reading frame beginning at the first base.

Using the deep immunoSEQ assay, multiplex PCR amplified TCR CDR3 regions from genomic DNA. Extracted genomic DNA from each cell subset was distributed evenly across all wells of several immunoSEQ 96-well plates, and each plate was treated as a replicate. For sorted subsets, around 200 ng genomic DNA, equal to about 30,000 T cell genomes, was loaded into each replicate PCR. Purified libraries were measured with a Qubit 3.0 fluorometer, size-checked on a Bioanalyzer 2100, and measured again with the KAPA Library Quantification kit. Each immunoSEQ 96-well plate was sequenced on its own single-read 150-cycle Illumina NextSeq 550 flow cell. Processing in the source paper ran as follows. Because only junctional sequences without quality scores were contained in the immunoSEQ output, filtering matching that applied to full-length reads could not be performed. Sequences were annotated with PyIR, a Python wrapper for IgBLAST v1.9, and V/J genes and CDR3 were assigned using IMGT germline references. Any read was removed if the V/J assignment was weak (E-value above 1e-6), the CDR3 was missing, or the read contained stop codons, out-of-frame junctions, or ambiguous translated residues. V3J clonotypes were defined by identical inferred V gene, J gene, and CDR3 amino acid sequence. To compute the percentage overlap between repertoires, the number of shared unique clonotypes was divided by the size of the smaller repertoire. Repertoire richness was assessed with RTK rarefaction, the Chao1 estimator, and Recon v2.1 estimates of unobserved clonotypes. OLGA was used to compute generation probabilities for all TCRbeta clonotypes that the gDNA method yielded from several donors. Held by TCRdb, this immuneACCESS table contains in-frame sequences only and omits some clones. Under half of the omission traces to an unresolved V gene where checked; the cause of the rest is unknown. The DNA gave D and trimming, while V, J and clone size come from that table. The sample data list about 2,500,000 clones, and roughly nine tenths of these were observed just once. In total, the top ten clones hold over 0.12% of the sample.

Study-level results and caveats: Naive subsets generally had larger estimated clonotype richness than memory subsets did. Approximately 5% of naive CD4, 3.5% of naive CD8, around 2.3% of memory CD4, and approximately 0.4% of memory CD8 clonotypes were shared across several donors. Sampling was limited to blood, and TCR repertoires in tissue likely differ from TCR repertoires in blood. Pairwise subsampling indicated that sequencing depth was expected to affect the degree of clonotype sharing among donors. Because the study included only a small number of donors, the genetic and exposure-history diversity represented was limited. Compared with non-shared clonotypes, the clonotypes found in all four sorted-subset donors had higher generation probabilities. Even with the large sequencing depth, rarefaction of the sorted-subset datasets indicated that sequencing was incomplete.

Sequenced material: naive CD4+ T cells sorted from blood. Explained via the paper, the cell subset or site label denotes: CD45RA+ positively selected. The chain employs TRBV7-9 and TRBJ2-2; 8 bases in between match TRBD1. This clonotype was sampled from a man between 18 and 29 years old in good health. The CDR3 amino acid sequence is: CAGNTGGTTGELFF. The DNA is TGTGCCGGAAACACAGGGGGGACCACCGGAGAGCTGTTTTTT. Where the CDR3 stops, the reference TRBV7-9 and TRBJ2-2 genes take over; the full variable domain is DTGVSQNPRHKITKRGQNVTFRCDPISEHNRLYWYRQTLGQGPEFLTYFQNEAQLEKSRLLSDRFSAERPKGSFSTLEIQRTEQGDSAMYLCAGNTGGTTGELFFGEGSRLTVL.